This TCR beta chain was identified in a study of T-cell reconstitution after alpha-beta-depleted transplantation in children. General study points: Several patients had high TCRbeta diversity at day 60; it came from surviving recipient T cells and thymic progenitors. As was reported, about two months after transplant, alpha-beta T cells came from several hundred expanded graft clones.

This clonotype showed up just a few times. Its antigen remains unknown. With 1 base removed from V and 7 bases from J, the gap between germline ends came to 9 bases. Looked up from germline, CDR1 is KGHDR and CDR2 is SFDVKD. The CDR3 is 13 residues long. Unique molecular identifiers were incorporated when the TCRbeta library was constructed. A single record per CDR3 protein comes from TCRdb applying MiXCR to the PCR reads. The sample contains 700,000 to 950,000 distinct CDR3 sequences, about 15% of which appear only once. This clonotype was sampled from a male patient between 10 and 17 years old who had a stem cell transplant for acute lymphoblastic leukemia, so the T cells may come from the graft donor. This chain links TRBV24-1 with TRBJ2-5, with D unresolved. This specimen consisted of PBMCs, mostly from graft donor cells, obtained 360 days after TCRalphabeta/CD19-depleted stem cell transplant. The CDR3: CATSDFHEGTQYF. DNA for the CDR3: TGTGCCACCAGTGATTTCCACGAAGGGACCCAGTACTTC.